Sequencing of this T cell receptor (beta chain) was carried out in a study of control samples from healthy donors and cancer patients (TCRdb year 2020). As to this clone: The specificity of this receptor is unknown. No base quality values were provided; no much bigger clone lies one nucleotide off.

The CDR3 has 19 amino acids, counting the end cysteine and phenylalanine. The kept DNA is CDR3 alone, 57 bases in frame from the first base. Trimming leaves V shorter by 3 bases and J shorter by 0 bases, with the junction holding 7 bases beyond the gene matches. The germline V gene encodes CDR1 LGHNA and CDR2 YNFKEQ. To prepare the library, the immunoSEQ multiplex PCR assay was applied. What TCRdb holds here is the immuneACCESS table cut down to in-frame rearrangements. Part of the clones is not present; checked against another copy, under half of the missing clones reflect an unresolved V gene, and the others are unexplained. The sample table records about 120,000 clones; roughly 92% of these occur just once. The ten most abundant clones make up 2% to 3% of the sample.

The receptor was derived from a man between 25 and 39 years old in good health. Rearrangement joined TRBV4-2 to TRBJ2-1; 14 of the junction bases match TRBD2. Sequencing was done on a sample of blood. The nucleotide sequence is TGTGCCAGCAGCCACCCGGGACTAGCGGGGGACCACTCCTACAATGAGCAGTTCTTC. Its translation reads: CASSHPGLAGDHSYNEQFF.